The clone carrying this T cell receptor beta chain showed up just a few times. Its antigen is as yet unknown. The CDR3 consists of 16 residues. V lost 0 bases, J lost 2 bases, and 6 bases stayed unmatched. This sample is part of a study of metastatic and nonmetastatic thyroid tumors. Study at large: Malignant and benign thyroid patients had repertoires compared in peripheral blood and tumor or nodule tissue. Overall study findings and caveats: When malignant thyroid tumors were compared with benign nodules, TCR beta diversity was reportedly significantly higher in the malignant tumors. This held in both blood and tumor samples.

Not a single patient had been given any form of treatment at any point before undergoing thyroid surgery. Per the original methods: It was from CDR3 differences across clinicopathological groups that a distant-metastasis classifier for papillary thyroid cancer was built. TCRdb re-clonotyped the PCR reads through MiXCR. The V and J calls, along with clone size, are taken from TCRdb and not from the paper's own processing. The table has about 16,000 clones, approximately 25% seen once. The V call is TRBV12-3 or TRBV12-4, the J call TRBJ1-2, with 7 bases fitting TRBD1. Sequencing was done on a sample of adjacent normal tissue. The TCR originated in a female donor with papillary thyroid cancer or a benign thyroid nodule (not recorded which). Some clones in this sample may be carry-over from other donors' samples. The CDR3: CASSLAMVTGNYGYTF. The DNA of the CDR3 is TGTGCCAGCAGTTTAGCGATGGTGACAGGGAACTATGGCTACACCTTC.